This TCR beta chain is from a study of blood T cell repertoires in COVID-19 (dated by TCRdb to the early 2020s). Background for the entire study: Samples covering the acute and convalescent phases of COVID-19 were provided by collaborators in the United States, Italy and Spain. Where available, HLA class I and class II types were taken from metadata supplied by the sample provider and were not determined by assay-based typing. The sample metadata nearly always contained a de-identified subject ID, COVID-19 status, age in years and sex. The repertoires were made available in a free public database intended to serve as a resource for research on the immune response to SARS-CoV-2. The prospective study material was composed of cDNA or gDNA derived from T cells, B-cell-depleted T cells, or PBMCs. The dataset comprised deeply sampled blood TCRbeta repertoires from subjects exposed to, actively infected with, or recovered from COVID-19. Samples were obtained from the ongoing ImmuneRACE study (first 160 participants) and from about 1,300 subjects provided by 6 global collaborators.

In the case of this clone: No antigen is known for it. Per-base qualities were not stored, and no clone one base away is much larger.

Here is what the overall study found, with its caveats: Clinical and demographic metadata were provided uncurated, with the amount varying by source and participant.

At one collaborating source in Seattle, patients were enrolled during active infection and were followed longitudinally through the course of disease. Collaborating institutions collected whole blood in K2EDTA tubes following their own protocols. For TCRbeta analysis, collaborators shipped samples as frozen whole blood, isolated PBMCs, or DNA extracted from either of those sample types. The immunoSEQ Assay, a bias-controlled multiplex PCR, was used to amplify TCRbeta CDR3 regions from genomic DNA. The authors' analysis ran thus. The number of nucleated cells in each sample was estimated by amplification of reference gene primers within the assay. To quantify the absolute abundance of each unique TCRbeta CDR3 rearrangement, sequence reads were collapsed and filtered. For each sample, productive Simpson clonality was calculated by taking the square root of Simpson's diversity index across productive rearrangements. The table was pulled from immuneACCESS by TCRdb, which kept in-frame rearrangements only. Such tables lose some clones; where checked, under half of the loss comes from unresolved V genes, and the rest has no known cause. That table is the source of V, J and clone size, and D and trimming were worked out from the DNA. Here the sample has roughly 480,000 clones; 80% to 90% occur a single time. The top ten clonotypes cover 0.7% to 1% of the sample.

This clonotype was obtained from a man aged 18 to 30 with COVID-19, enrolled during active disease. Material for sequencing was peripheral blood.

The CDR3 is CASSRDRGSQPQHF. The DNA sequence is given as TGTGCCAGCAGCCGGGACAGGGGGAGTCAGCCCCAGCATTTT. The V and J segments used are TRBV5-5 and TRBJ1-5, with 11 bases aligning to TRBD1. Counted from cysteine to phenylalanine, this CDR3 has 14 amino acids. The entry retains the CDR3 DNA only, 42 bases that are in frame from base 1. The germline V end is reduced by 4 bases and the J end by 6 bases; junction bases left unmatched: 3. As encoded in the germline V gene (reference sequence), CDR1 is SGHKS while CDR2 is YYEKEE.